This paragraph covers one T cell receptor beta chain sequence. Its antigen is currently not known. No base qualities exist here, and no much larger clone lies one base off it. The data derive from a study of breast tumors, draining lymph nodes, adjacent tissues (dated by TCRdb to 2016 to 2017). Study-wide context: TCR beta repertoires were compared across tumor, adjacent nontumor tissue and axillary lymph nodes obtained from breast cancer patients. In human breast cancer, the study set out to assess how tumor, surrounding tissue and draining lymph node repertoires relate to one another and whether T cells might be exchanged between them. What the work shows at the level of the full study, not this receptor alone: The study presented the conclusion that tumor T cells originate in lymph nodes as consistent with a hypothesis, not as something directly demonstrated. In luminal-like breast cancer, tumor and nontumor tissue repertoires resembled each other significantly more than in basal-like breast cancer. A scenario in which most tumor T cells derive from the lymph node and then expand within tumor tissue was judged to be consistent with the data. T-cell repertoire diversity in tumors was found to be lower than in lymph nodes but higher than in nontumor tissue, and preferential V and J gene usage was observed.

The reads were generated on an Illumina HiSeq 2000. TCR beta chain libraries were generated through multiplex PCR amplification. The amplified TCR beta chain products were analyzed by high-throughput sequencing. TCRdb took the public reads, trimmed them with fastp at Q25, ran MiXCR for clone calling and kept in-frame beta chains. Rows matching on CDR3 protein sequence are summarized as one entry with the most common DNA and genes. This sample comprises approximately 120,000 distinct CDR3 sequences, approximately 22% of them detected only once. The ten largest clones add up to roughly 2.4% of the sample. Lymph node samples were obtained from the axillary draining lymph nodes of breast cancer patients. CDR1 is given as GTSNPN and CDR2 as SVGIG, both from the germline V gene (reference sequence). CDR3 length: 11 amino acids, cysteine to phenylalanine. Solely the CDR3 DNA is kept, with 33 bases framed from the first base. Relative to germline, V is 0 bases shorter and J is 7 bases shorter, with 4 bases between their ends.

This clonotype originated in a female donor with breast cancer. Some clones in this sample may be carry-over from other donors' samples. The chain uses TRBV30 and TRBJ2-1, with no confident D gene call. The specimen was axillary lymph node tissue. This receptor carries the CDR3 CAWSVRNEQFF. The DNA sequence follows: TGTGCCTGGAGTGTTCGGAATGAGCAGTTCTTC.